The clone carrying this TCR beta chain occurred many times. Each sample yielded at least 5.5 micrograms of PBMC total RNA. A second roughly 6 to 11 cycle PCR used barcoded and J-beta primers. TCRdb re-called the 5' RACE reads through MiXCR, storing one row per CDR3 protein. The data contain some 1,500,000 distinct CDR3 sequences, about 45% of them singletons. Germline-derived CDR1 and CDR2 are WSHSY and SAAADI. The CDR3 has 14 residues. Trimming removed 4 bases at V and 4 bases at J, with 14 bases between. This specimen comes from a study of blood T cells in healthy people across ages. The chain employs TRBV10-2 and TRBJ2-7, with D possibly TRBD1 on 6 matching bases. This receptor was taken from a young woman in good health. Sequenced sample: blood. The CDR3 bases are TGCGCCAGCAGTGTGTTGGGGGCCGGATACGAGCAGTACTTC. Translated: CASSVLGAGYEQYF.